This T cell receptor beta chain was found in a study of shared clonotypes between healthy human individuals. Whole-study results and caveats: Measured sharing among donors was expected to vary with sequencing depth.

Sorted-subset replicate PCRs used 200 ng of genomic DNA. This amount corresponded to tens of thousands of T cell genomes. Libraries were prepared by immunoSEQ multiplex PCR; TCRdb keeps only in-frame clonotypes and omits some of them. In the table there are more than 1.2 million clones, approximately 98.5% of which are singletons. The CDR3 is made up of 15 amino acids. Germline CDR1 MDHEN, CDR2 SYDVKM. Trimming cost V 5 bases and J 6 bases; bases outside gene matches: 9. Regarding this clone: The antigen is unknown.

Partitioning of CD4+ cells yielded a CD45RA+ naive subset and a CD45RA-negative memory subset. Sequencing used naive CD4+ T cells sorted from blood. The subset here: CD45RA+ positively selected. This chain connects TRBV28 to TRBJ2-7; 11 positions agree with TRBD2. This clonotype was obtained from a young man in good health. This CDR3 is CASSKLAGASLEQYF. DNA of the CDR3: TGTGCCAGCAGTAAACTAGCGGGAGCTTCCCTCGAGCAGTACTTC. Full variable domain (missing parts from reference TRBV28 and TRBJ2-7): DVKVTQSSRYLVKRTGEKVFLECVQDMDHENMFWYRQDPGLGLRLIYFSYDVKMKEKGDIPEGYSVSREKKERFSLILESASTNQTSMYLCASSKLAGASLEQYFGPGTRLTVT.